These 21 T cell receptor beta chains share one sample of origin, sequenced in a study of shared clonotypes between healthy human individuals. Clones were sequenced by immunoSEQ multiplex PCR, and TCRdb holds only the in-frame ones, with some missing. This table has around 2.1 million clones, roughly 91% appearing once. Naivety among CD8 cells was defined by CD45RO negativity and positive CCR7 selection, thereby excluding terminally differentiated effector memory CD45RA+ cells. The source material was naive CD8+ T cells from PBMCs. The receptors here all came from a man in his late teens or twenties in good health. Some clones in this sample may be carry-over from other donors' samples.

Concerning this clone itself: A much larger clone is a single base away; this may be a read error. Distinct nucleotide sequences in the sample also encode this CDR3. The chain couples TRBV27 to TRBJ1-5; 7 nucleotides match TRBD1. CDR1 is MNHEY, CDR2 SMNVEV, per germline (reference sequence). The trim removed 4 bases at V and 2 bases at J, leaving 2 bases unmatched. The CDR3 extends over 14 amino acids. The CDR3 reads CASSWTGGNQPQHF. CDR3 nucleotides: TGTGCCAGCAGTTGGACAGGCGGCAATCAGCCCCAGCATTTT.

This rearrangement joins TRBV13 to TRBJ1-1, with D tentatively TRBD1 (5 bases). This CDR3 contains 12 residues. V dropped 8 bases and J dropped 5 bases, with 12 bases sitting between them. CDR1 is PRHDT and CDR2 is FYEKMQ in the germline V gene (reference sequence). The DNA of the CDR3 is TGTGCCAGCGCAAAACCAGGGACTGAAGCTTTCTTT. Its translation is CASAKPGTEAFF.

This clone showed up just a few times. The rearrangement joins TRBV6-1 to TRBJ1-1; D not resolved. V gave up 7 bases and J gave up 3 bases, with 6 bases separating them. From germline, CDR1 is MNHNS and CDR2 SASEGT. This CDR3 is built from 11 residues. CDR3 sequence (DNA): TGTGCCAGCACCGAGCACACTGAAGCTTTCTTT. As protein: CASTEHTEAFF.

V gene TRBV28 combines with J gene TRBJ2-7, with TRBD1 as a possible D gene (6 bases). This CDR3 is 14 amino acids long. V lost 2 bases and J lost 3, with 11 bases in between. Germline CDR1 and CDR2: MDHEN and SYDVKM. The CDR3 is CASSLDYRDYEQYF. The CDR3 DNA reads TGTGCCAGCAGTTTAGATTACAGGGACTACGAGCAGTACTTC.

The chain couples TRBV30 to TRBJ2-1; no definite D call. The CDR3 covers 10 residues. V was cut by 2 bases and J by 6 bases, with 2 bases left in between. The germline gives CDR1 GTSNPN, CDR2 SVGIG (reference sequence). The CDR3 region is CAWSSNEQFF. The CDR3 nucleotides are TGTGCCTGGAGTTCCAATGAGCAGTTCTTC.

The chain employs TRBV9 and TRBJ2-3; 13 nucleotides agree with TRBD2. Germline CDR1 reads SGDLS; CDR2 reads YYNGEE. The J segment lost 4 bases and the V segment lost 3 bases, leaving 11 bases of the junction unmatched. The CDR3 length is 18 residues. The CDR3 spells CASSGGLAGSGAPDTQYF. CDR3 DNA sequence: TGTGCCAGCAGCGGGGGACTAGCGGGAAGCGGGGCACCAGATACGCAGTATTTT.

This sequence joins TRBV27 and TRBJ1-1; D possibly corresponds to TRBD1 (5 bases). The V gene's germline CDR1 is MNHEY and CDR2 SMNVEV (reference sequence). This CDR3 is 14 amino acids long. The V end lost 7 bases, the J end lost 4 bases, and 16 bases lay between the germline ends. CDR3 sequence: CASTPDIRGTEAFF. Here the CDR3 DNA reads TGTGCCAGCACCCCGGACATAAGGGGCACTGAAGCTTTCTTT.

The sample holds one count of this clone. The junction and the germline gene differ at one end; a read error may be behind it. CDR3 nucleotides: TGTGCCAGCAGGGGGGGGCCAGAGGCGGTTTTC. It encodes CASRGGPEAVF. This chain joins TRBV27 and TRBJ1-2, with a possible D match to TRBD1 (6 bases). The CDR3 has 11 residues. In germline, CDR1 is MNHEY, CDR2 SMNVEV (reference sequence).

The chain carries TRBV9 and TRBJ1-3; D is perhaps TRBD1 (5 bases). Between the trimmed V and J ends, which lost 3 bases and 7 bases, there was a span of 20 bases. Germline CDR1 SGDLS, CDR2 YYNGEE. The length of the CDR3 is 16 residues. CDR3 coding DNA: TGTGCCAGCAGCGAGGAACCTCAGGGACTCTCGAACACCATATATTTT. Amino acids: CASSEEPQGLSNTIYF.

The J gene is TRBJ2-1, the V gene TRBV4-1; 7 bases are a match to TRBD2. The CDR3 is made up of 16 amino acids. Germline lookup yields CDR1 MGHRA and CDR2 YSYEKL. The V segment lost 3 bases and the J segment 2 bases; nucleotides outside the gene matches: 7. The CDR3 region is CASSHRGSVPYNEQFF. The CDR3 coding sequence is TGCGCCAGCAGCCACCGCGGGAGCGTGCCCTACAATGAGCAGTTCTTC.

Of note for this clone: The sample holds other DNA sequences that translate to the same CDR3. As DNA, the CDR3 is TGTGCCAGCAGCGTAGGCGGGGGCTCTCTTGACGAGCAGTACTTC. This codes for CASSVGGGSLDEQYF. V is TRBV9 and J is TRBJ2-7; D is possibly TRBD2 (7 bases). The CDR3 spans 15 residues. Germline V gene sequence: CDR1 SGDLS, CDR2 YYNGEE. V was shortened by 0 bases and J by 5 bases, with 15 bases between the two germline ends.

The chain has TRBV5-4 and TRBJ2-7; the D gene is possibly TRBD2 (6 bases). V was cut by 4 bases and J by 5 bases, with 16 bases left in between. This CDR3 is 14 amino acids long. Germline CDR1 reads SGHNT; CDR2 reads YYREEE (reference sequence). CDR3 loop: CASSSPGSPNEQYF. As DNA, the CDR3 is TGTGCCAGCAGCAGTCCCGGGAGCCCAAACGAGCAGTACTTC. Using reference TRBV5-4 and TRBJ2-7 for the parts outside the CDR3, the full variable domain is ETGVTQSPTHLIKTRGQQVTLRCSSQSGHNTVSWYQQALGQGPQFIFQYYREEENGRGNFPPRFSGLQFPNYSSELNVNALELDDSALYLCASSSPGSPNEQYFGPGTRLTVT.

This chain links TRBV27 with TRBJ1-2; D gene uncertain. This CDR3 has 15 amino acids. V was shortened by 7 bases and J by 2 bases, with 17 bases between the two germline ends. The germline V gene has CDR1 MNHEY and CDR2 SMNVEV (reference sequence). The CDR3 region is CASKQMGFVNYGYTF. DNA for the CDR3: TGTGCCAGCAAACAGATGGGATTCGTAAACTATGGCTACACCTTC.

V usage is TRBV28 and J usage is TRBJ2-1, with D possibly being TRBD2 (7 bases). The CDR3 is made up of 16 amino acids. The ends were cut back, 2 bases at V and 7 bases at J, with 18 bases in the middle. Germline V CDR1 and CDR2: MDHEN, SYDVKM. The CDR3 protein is CASSLIRGGARNEQFF. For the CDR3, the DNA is TGTGCCAGCAGTTTAATCCGTGGGGGGGCTAGGAATGAGCAGTTCTTC.

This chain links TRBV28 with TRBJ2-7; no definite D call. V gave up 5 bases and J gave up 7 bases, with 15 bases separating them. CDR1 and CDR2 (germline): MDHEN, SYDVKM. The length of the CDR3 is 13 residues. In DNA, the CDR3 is TGTGCCAGCAGTCCACCCGGGTTTGGTGAGCAGTACTTC. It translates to CASSPPGFGEQYF.

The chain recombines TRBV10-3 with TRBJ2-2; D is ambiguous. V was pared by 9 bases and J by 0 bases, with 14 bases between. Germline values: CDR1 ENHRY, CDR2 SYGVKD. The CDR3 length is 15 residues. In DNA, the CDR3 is TGTGCCATTCTTGTCTGGAAATCGAACACCGGGGAGCTGTTTTTT. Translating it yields CAILVWKSNTGELFF.

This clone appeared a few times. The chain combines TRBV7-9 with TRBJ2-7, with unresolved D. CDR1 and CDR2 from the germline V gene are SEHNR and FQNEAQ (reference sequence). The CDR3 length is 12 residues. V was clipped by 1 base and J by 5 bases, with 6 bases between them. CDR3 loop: CASSLDGDEQYF. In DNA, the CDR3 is TGTGCCAGCAGCTTAGACGGCGACGAGCAGTACTTC.

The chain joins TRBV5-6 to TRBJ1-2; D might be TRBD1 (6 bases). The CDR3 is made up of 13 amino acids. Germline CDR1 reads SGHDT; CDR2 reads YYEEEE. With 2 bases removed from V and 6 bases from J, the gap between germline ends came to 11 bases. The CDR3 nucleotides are TGTGCCAGCAGCTTCGGGGGCGATAATGGCTACACCTTC. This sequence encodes CASSFGGDNGYTF. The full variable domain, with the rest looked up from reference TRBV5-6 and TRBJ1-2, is DAGVTQSPTHLIKTRGQQVTLRCSPKSGHDTVSWYQQALGQGPQFIFQYYEEEERQRGNFPDRFSGHQFPNYSSELNVNALLLGDSALYLCASSFGGDNGYTFGSGTRLTVV.

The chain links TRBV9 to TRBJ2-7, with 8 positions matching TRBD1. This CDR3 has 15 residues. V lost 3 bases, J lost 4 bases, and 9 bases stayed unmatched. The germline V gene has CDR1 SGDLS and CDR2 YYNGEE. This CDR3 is CASSGPGGELYEQYF. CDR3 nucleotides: TGTGCCAGCAGCGGACCAGGGGGCGAATTGTACGAGCAGTACTTC.

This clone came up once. DNA of the CDR3: TGTGCCAGCAGTTTGAACCGAGTCTCCTACGAGCAGTACTTC. This gives the protein CASSLNRVSYEQYF. The genes are TRBV28 and TRBJ2-7; D unresolved. The length of the CDR3 is 14 residues. Trimming took off 3 bases at V and 0 bases at J, with 9 bases between the two ends. Germline V gene sequence: CDR1 MDHEN, CDR2 SYDVKM.

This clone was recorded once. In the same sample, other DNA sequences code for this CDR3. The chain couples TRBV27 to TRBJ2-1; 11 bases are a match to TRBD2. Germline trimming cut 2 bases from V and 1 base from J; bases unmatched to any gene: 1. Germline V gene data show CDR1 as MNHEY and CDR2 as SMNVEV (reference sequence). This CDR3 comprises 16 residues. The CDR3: CASSLTSGSSYNEQFF. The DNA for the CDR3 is TGTGCCAGCAGTTTAACTAGCGGGAGTTCCTACAATGAGCAGTTCTTC.